This T cell receptor beta chain was obtained from a study of T-cell reconstitution after alpha-beta-depleted transplantation in children. The CDR3 runs 17 residues. Germline V gene data show CDR1 as MNHEY and CDR2 as SMNVEV (reference sequence). J lost 5 bases, V lost 2 bases, and 6 bases had no gene match. The table lists this clonotype with many counts. The library targeted TCRbeta and was prepared with unique molecular identifiers. Each CDR3 protein is one row after TCRdb ran MiXCR on the PCR reads. The sample shows tens of thousands of distinct CDR3 sequences, about 5.7% of them seen only once. The rearrangement uses TRBV27 and TRBJ2-3; 14 nucleotides line up with TRBD2. The sequencing used PBMCs, mostly from graft donor cells, collected 60 days after TCRalphabeta/CD19-depleted stem cell transplant. This sequence originates from a female patient aged 2 to 10 who had a stem cell transplant for aplastic anemia, so the T cells may come from the graft donor. Here the CDR3 DNA reads TGTGCCAGCAGTTTAACCCGGGGACTAGCGGGAGAAGATACGCAGTATTTT. Residues: CASSLTRGLAGEDTQYF.